The 23 T cell receptor beta chains listed next were all sequenced from one sample in a study of T cell clusters in autoimmune cytopenias. Some 40,000 genome equivalents of blood DNA were amplified for TRB. Multiplex touch-down PCR amplified TRB using TRB-A and TRB-B pools in one tube. With the multiplex PCR reads reprocessed, TCRdb shows one record per CDR3 protein and no DNA. The sample's table shows 9,000 to 15,000 distinct CDR3 sequences. The same data also contributed to another study, on T cell repertoires in aging, cancer and after chemotherapy.

Sample: peripheral blood. These receptors came from a human donor in good health.

The gene calls are TRBV12-3 or TRBV12-4 and TRBJ1-2; TCRdb picks TRBD1, but there is no DNA to check that call. This CDR3 is 12 amino acids long. The CDR3 spells CASSPQYGGYTF.

The rearrangement uses TRBV12-3 or TRBV12-4 and TRBJ2-2; TCRdb lists TRBD2, though no DNA is available to test this call. This CDR3 is built from 18 residues. The CDR3 region is CASSTGTSGVHDTGELFF.

The V call is TRBV12-3 or TRBV12-4, the J call TRBJ1-1; TCRdb's D call, TRBD1, is unchecked because there is no DNA. CDR3 length: 14 amino acids. CDR3 residues: CASLRRQTFEEAFF.

J is TRBJ2-7 and V is TRBV27; TCRdb lists TRBD2, though no DNA is available to test this call. This CDR3 spans 13 amino acids. The germline V gene encodes CDR1 MNHEY and CDR2 SMNVEV (reference sequence). Here the CDR3 reads CASRASGSYEQYF.

This clonotype registers medium-sized by frequency. The chain's CDR3 is CASSLLVIGELFF. The V and J genes are TRBV11-1 and TRBJ2-2. Germline CDR1 is SGHAT and CDR2 is FQDESV (reference sequence). CDR3 length equals 13 residues. The complete variable domain, with remaining parts taken from reference TRBV11-1 and TRBJ2-2, reads EAEVAQSPRYKITEKSQAVAFWCDPISGHATLYWYRQILGQGPELLVQFQDESVVDDSQLPKDRFSAERLKGVDSTLKIQPAELGDSAMYLCASSLLVIGELFFGEGSRLTVL.

CDR3 in amino acids: CASSIAGRDTEAFF. The chain carries TRBV19 and TRBJ1-1. Looked up from germline, CDR1 is LNHDA and CDR2 is SQIVND (reference sequence). The CDR3 covers 14 residues.

The rearrangement joins TRBV6-5 to TRBJ1-1. The length of the CDR3 is 12 residues. Germline CDR1 reads MNHEY; CDR2 reads SVGAGI. Here the CDR3 reads CASSPSPTEAFF.

The rearrangement links TRBV11-3 to TRBJ2-3; lacking DNA, the TRBD2 call made by TCRdb goes unchecked. Germline lookup yields CDR1 SGHNT and CDR2 YENEEA. The CDR3 has 17 residues. The CDR3 spells CASSTTSGGAWTDTQYF.

This chain connects TRBV19 to TRBJ2-2. This CDR3 comprises 16 residues. Germline CDR1 and CDR2: LNHDA and SQIVND (reference sequence). The chain's CDR3 is CASSIDWGASTGELFF.

The chain uses TRBV5-6 and TRBJ1-2; the TCRdb D gene call, TRBD1, has no DNA to confirm it. From germline, CDR1 is SGHDT and CDR2 YYEEEE. The CDR3 spans 16 residues. The CDR3 spells CASSSTGQAKRDGYTF.

This sequence joins TRBV6-5 and TRBJ1-6; TCRdb's D call of TRBD1 is untestable without DNA. The CDR3 has 14 amino acids. In germline, CDR1 is MNHEY, CDR2 SVGAGI. The CDR3 spells CASSTGTENSPLHF.

The genes are TRBV30 and TRBJ1-1. Looked up from germline, CDR1 is GTSNPN and CDR2 is SVGIG (reference sequence). CDR3 size: 12 residues. CDR3 residues: CAWAPSNTEAFF.

The J gene is TRBJ2-5, the V gene TRBV6-5; without DNA, the TCRdb call of TRBD2 cannot be checked. This CDR3 contains 15 residues. Per the germline V gene, CDR1 is MNHEY and CDR2 is SVGAGI. CDR3: CASSYERLQQETQYF.

Considering frequency, this clonotype is medium-sized (0.01 to 0.1%). The chain couples TRBV29-1 to TRBJ1-1; TCRdb names TRBD1, which stays unverified in the absence of DNA. The CDR3 loop spans 11 amino acids. Looked up from germline, CDR1 is SQVTM and CDR2 is ANQGSEA. CDR3 sequence reads: CSVEAGTEAFF. Drawing the rest from reference TRBV29-1 and TRBJ1-1, the complete variable domain is SAVISQKPSRDICQRGTSLTIQCQVDSQVTMMFWYRQQPGQSLTLIATANQGSEATYESGFVIDKFPISRPNLTFSTLTVSNMSPEDSSIYLCSVEAGTEAFFGQGTRLTVV.

This sequence joins TRBV12-3 or TRBV12-4 and TRBJ2-7; TCRdb picks TRBD1, but there is no DNA to check that call. The CDR3 loop spans 17 amino acids. CDR3 protein: CASSLRRGTGRNHEQYF.

This chain links TRBV18 with TRBJ2-6. The CDR3 sequence is 15 residues long. Germline V gene sequence: CDR1 KGHSH, CDR2 LQKENI. The CDR3 loop reads CASSRRSSGANVLTF. The full variable domain, with the rest looked up from reference TRBV18 and TRBJ2-6, is NAGVMQNPRHLVRRRGQEARLRCSPMKGHSHVYWYRQLPEEGLKFMVYLQKENIIDESGMPKERFSAEFPKEGPSILRIQQVVRGDSAAYFCASSRRSSGANVLTFGAGSRLTVL.

This clonotype counts as medium-sized by frequency. The gene calls are TRBV11-3 and TRBJ2-7; TCRdb names TRBD2, which stays unverified in the absence of DNA. Germline lookup yields CDR1 SGHNT and CDR2 YENEEA. This CDR3 comprises 14 residues. CDR3 sequence: CASSPSATSYEQYF.

J is TRBJ2-1 and V is TRBV29-1; TCRdb picks TRBD2, but there is no DNA to check that call. The CDR3 is 15 amino acids. The germline V gene encodes CDR1 SQVTM and CDR2 ANQGSEA. This CDR3 is CSGGSTSGGADEQFF.

This CDR3 reads CASSLNMGTSGARYRTQYF. The chain links TRBV6-1 to TRBJ2-5; TCRdb's assignment of TRBD2 cannot be checked, as there is no DNA. CDR3 length: 19 residues. Germline assignment: CDR1 MNHNS and CDR2 SASEGT.

V usage is TRBV6-2 or TRBV6-3 and J usage is TRBJ2-2; the D call from TCRdb, TRBD1, cannot be confirmed without DNA. Germline-derived CDR1 and CDR2 are MNHEY and SVGEGT. The CDR3 length is 15 residues. CDR3 sequence reads: CASRDDRVHTGELFF.

V and J are TRBV6-1 and TRBJ1-5; the D gene TCRdb calls, TRBD1, cannot be checked with no DNA. This CDR3 contains 15 residues. Germline CDR1 MNHNS, CDR2 SASEGT. The CDR3 loop reads CASNEGTGDNQPQHF.

The chain links TRBV6-5 to TRBJ1-2; as DNA is missing, the TRBD1 call by TCRdb cannot be tested. The CDR3 extends over 13 amino acids. Germline-derived CDR1 and CDR2 are MNHEY and SVGAGI. The CDR3 sequence: CASSRQGIDGYTF.

The rearrangement links TRBV27 to TRBJ2-6; TCRdb's D call, TRBD2, is unchecked because there is no DNA. The germline CDR1 and CDR2 sequences are MNHEY and SMNVEV (reference sequence). The CDR3 length is 15 residues. The CDR3: CASSWGGTGANVLTF. Combining the CDR3 with reference TRBV27 and TRBJ2-6 gives the whole variable domain EAQVTQNPRYLITVTGKKLTVTCSQNMNHEYMSWYRQDPGLGLRQIYYSMNVEVTDKGDVPEGYKVSRKEKRNFPLILESPSPNQTSLYFCASSWGGTGANVLTFGAGSRLTVL.